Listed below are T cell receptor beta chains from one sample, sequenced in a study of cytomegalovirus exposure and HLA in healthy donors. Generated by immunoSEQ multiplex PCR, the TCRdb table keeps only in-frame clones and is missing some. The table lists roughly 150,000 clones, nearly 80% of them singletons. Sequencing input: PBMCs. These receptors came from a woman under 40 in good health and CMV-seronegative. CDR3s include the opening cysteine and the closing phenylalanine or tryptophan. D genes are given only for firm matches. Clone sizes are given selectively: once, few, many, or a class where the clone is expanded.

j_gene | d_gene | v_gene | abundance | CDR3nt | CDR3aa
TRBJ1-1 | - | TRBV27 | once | TGTGCCAGCAGTTTAACGACAGGACCCAACACTGAAGCTTTCTTT | CASSLTTGPNTEAFF
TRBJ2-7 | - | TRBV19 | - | TGTGCCAGTAGTCCATCGATAACAGGCTCCTACGAGCAGTACTTC | CASSPSITGSYEQYF
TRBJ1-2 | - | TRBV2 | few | TGTGCCAGCAGTGATTCTCAGGGGTCTAACTATGGCTACACCTTC | CASSDSQGSNYGYTF
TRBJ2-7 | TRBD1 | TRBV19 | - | TGTGCCAGTAGTATAGTTCTACAGGGGGAGCAGTACTTC | CASSIVLQGEQYF
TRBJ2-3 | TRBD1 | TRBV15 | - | TGTGCCACCAACGATCGACAGGGAGCTAGCACAGATACGCAGTATTTT | CATNDRQGASTDTQYF
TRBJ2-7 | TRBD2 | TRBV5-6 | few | TGTGCCAGCAGCTTGGTAGGGCGGGGGAGTTACGAGCAGTACTTC | CASSLVGRGSYEQYF
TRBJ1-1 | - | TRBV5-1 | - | TGCGCCAGCAGCTTGGAGGCGGGTTTGAGGACTGAAGCTTTCTTT | CASSLEAGLRTEAFF
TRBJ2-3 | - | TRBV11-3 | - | TGTGCCAGCAGCCCCGGGGGCACAGATACGCAGTATTTT | CASSPGGTDTQYF
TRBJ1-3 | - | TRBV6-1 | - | TGTGCCAGTCGAACCGGGACACGGGCCGGAAACACCATATATTTT | CASRTGTRAGNTIYF
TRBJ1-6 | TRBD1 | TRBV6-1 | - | TGTGCCAGCAGTGAGGTTACAGGGGACAGTAATTCACCCCTCCACTTT | CASSEVTGDSNSPLHF
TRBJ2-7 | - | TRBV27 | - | TGTGCCAGCAGTTTCGGCGGAGTCTCCTACGAGCAGTACTTC | CASSFGGVSYEQYF
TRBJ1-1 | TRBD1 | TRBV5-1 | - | TGCGCCAGCAGCTTGCGGTCAAGGGGACAGGGGTTGAACACTGAAGCTTTCTTT | CASSLRSRGQGLNTEAFF
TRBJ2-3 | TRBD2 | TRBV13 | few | TGTGCCAGCAGCCTCGACAAGCGGGAGGGCTACACAGATACGCAGTATTTT | CASSLDKREGYTDTQYF
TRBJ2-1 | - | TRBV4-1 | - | TGCGCCAGCAGCCAAGATCGCGGGCAATACAATGAGCAGTTCTTC | CASSQDRGQYNEQFF
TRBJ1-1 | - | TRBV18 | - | TGTGCCAGCTCGGGGGGACGGGGAGAGACTGAAGCTTTCTTT | CASSGGRGETEAFF
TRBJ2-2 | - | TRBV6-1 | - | TGTGCCAGCAGTTATCTGTCCGGGGAGCTGTTTTTT | CASSYLSGELFF
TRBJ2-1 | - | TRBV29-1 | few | TGCAGCGTCAAAAGGTCCGGGGTGTACAATGAGCAGTTCTTC | CSVKRSGVYNEQFF
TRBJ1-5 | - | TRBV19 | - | TGTGCCAGTAGTATAGTCAGGGCGGGAAATCAGCCCCAGCATTTT | CASSIVRAGNQPQHF
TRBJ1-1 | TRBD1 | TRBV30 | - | TGTGCCTGGAGTGTAGCGGACAGGACGAACACTGAAGCTTTCTTT | CAWSVADRTNTEAFF
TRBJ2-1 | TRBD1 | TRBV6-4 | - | TGTGCCAGCAGTGACTCGACAGGGGGCAATGAGCAGTTCTTC | CASSDSTGGNEQFF
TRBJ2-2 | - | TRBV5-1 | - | TGCGCCAGCAATGACCGAGGTTACACCGGGGAGCTGTTTTTT | CASNDRGYTGELFF
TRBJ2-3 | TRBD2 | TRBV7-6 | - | TGTGCCAGCAGCTTCCAGCGGGGGGCAACAGATACGCAGTATTTT | CASSFQRGATDTQYF